Presented here are 26 T cell receptor beta chains from one specimen sequenced in a study of CD8 T cells in ankylosing spondylitis. TCRdb re-analysed the 5' RACE reads in MiXCR, keeping a single row per CDR3 protein. Among about 240,000 distinct CDR3 sequences listed, roughly 8.6% were seen once. The sequenced sample consisted of blood, either unsorted or a sorted T cell fraction (not recorded which). These receptors originate from a male donor with ankylosing spondylitis or in good health (not recorded which).

The chain has TRBV6-1 and TRBJ1-3; D possibly corresponds to TRBD1 (6 bases). The CDR3 spans 15 residues. Trimming took off 6 bases at V and 4 bases at J, with 16 bases between the two ends. Germline V gene lookup returns CDR1 MNHNS and CDR2 SASEGT. The CDR3 loop is CASRTGGGSGNTIYF. CDR3 DNA: TGTGCCAGCAGGACCGGAGGGGGTTCAGGAAACACCATATATTTT.

At least ten counts were recorded for this clonotype. This rearrangement joins TRBV20-1 to TRBJ2-7; possibly TRBD2 for D (6 bases). Germline V gene data show CDR1 as DFQATT and CDR2 as SNEGSKA (reference sequence). V lost 1 base, J lost 4 bases, and 20 bases lay in between. This CDR3 is 16 amino acids long. CDR3 bases: TGCAGTGCTAGAGCTCCCGGGACTCCGGACTTTTACGAGCAGTACTTC. It yields the protein CSARAPGTPDFYEQYF.

Only a few counts were recorded for this clonotype. The chain employs TRBV12-3 or TRBV12-4 and TRBJ2-1; 11 bases match TRBD2. V lost 6 bases to trimming and J lost 3 bases; unmatched junction nucleotides: 4. The CDR3 extends over 15 amino acids. CDR3 amino acids: CASRPTSGGYNEQFF. CDR3 nucleotide sequence: TGTGCCAGCAGACCTACTAGCGGGGGCTACAATGAGCAGTTCTTC.

At least ten counts were recorded for this clonotype. This sequence joins TRBV20-1 and TRBJ2-1, with D perhaps matching TRBD2 (6 bases). Germline CDR1 and CDR2: DFQATT and SNEGSKA (reference sequence). The V end lost 0 bases, the J end lost 7 bases, and 19 bases lay between the germline ends. The length of the CDR3 is 16 residues. CDR3 sequence: CSARETRWGFSNEQFF. The CDR3 coding sequence is TGCAGTGCTAGAGAGACTAGATGGGGTTTCTCGAATGAGCAGTTCTTC.

The chain carries TRBV12-3 or TRBV12-4 and TRBJ2-7; D is possibly TRBD1 (6 bases). V was trimmed by 3 bases and J by 2 bases, leaving 11 bases between them. This CDR3 is built from 14 residues. The CDR3 nucleotides read TGTGCCAGCAGTTTGGGGGCGCGTCCCTACGAGCAGTACTTC. Translating it yields CASSLGARPYEQYF.

The table lists this clonotype with many counts. The chain employs TRBV12-3 or TRBV12-4 and TRBJ1-3, with TRBD1 matching 8 bases. The CDR3 consists of 14 residues. Trimming took 5 bases from V and 2 from J; bases not matched to a gene: 2. CDR3 DNA: TGTGCCAGCAGTGTACAGGGGGCTGGAAACACCATATATTTT. This codes for CASSVQGAGNTIYF.

This clonotype was counted ten times or more. V and J are TRBV6-9 and TRBJ2-3, with no clear D. This CDR3 contains 16 residues. Per germline, CDR1 MNHGY and CDR2 SVAAGI. The V end lost 8 bases, the J end lost 4 bases, and 22 bases lay between the germline ends. CDR3 sequence: CASGWPRAHSPDTQYF. The DNA for the CDR3 is TGTGCCAGCGGATGGCCCAGAGCACATTCCCCAGATACGCAGTATTTT.

This chain joins TRBV7-8 and TRBJ2-3; tentatively, D is TRBD1 or TRBD2 (6 bases each). The V gene lost 5 bases and the J gene lost 7 bases, with 16 bases spanning the gap. Germline CDR1 and CDR2: SGHVS and FQNEAQ. This CDR3 comprises 14 residues. This chain's CDR3 is CASSPRGLSYTQYF. DNA for the CDR3: TGTGCCAGCAGCCCCAGGGGACTCTCGTATACGCAGTATTTT.

This clonotype was recorded many times. The chain links TRBV20-1 to TRBJ2-1, with D unclear. Trimming removed 2 bases at V and 8 bases at J, with 7 bases between. Per germline, CDR1 DFQATT and CDR2 SNEGSKA (reference sequence). The CDR3 is 11 residues long. As DNA, the CDR3 is TGCAGTGCTAGATGGAGAGATGAGCAGTTCTTC. Amino acid sequence: CSARWRDEQFF.

This clonotype was seen only a few times. The chain has TRBV6-5 and TRBJ1-6, with 9 bases lining up with TRBD1. From germline, CDR1 is MNHEY and CDR2 SVGAGI. The V gene end was trimmed by 5 bases and the J gene end by 10 bases; junction bases not matched to a gene: 9. This CDR3 is built from 15 residues. This CDR3 reads CASSIQGANRSPLHF. CDR3 in DNA: TGTGCCAGCAGTATACAGGGGGCGAATCGGTCACCCCTCCACTTT.

In its sample, this clonotype was seen many times. The chain joins TRBV20-1 to TRBJ2-7, with no clear D. V dropped 2 bases and J dropped 3 bases, with 14 bases sitting between them. Germline V gene sequence: CDR1 DFQATT, CDR2 SNEGSKA (reference sequence). This CDR3 contains 14 residues. CDR3 amino acids: CSARSPLTYYEQYF. The CDR3 coding sequence is TGCAGTGCTAGAAGTCCCCTTACGTACTACGAGCAGTACTTC.

This clonotype was observed many times. This chain joins TRBV11-2 and TRBJ2-7; 7 bases map to TRBD1. The CDR3 has 18 residues. With 5 bases clipped from V and 6 bases from J, the junction kept 22 bases outside the gene matches. Germline V gives CDR1 SGHAT, CDR2 FQNNGV. The CDR3 region has the DNA TGTGCCAGCAGCCCCGAACATCCGGGACAGCGGATTCTAAGCGAGCAGTACTTC. It yields the protein CASSPEHPGQRILSEQYF. Full variable domain (remainder filled in from reference TRBV11-2 and TRBJ2-7): EAGVAQSPRYKIIEKRQSVAFWCNPISGHATLYWYQQILGQGPKLLIQFQNNGVVDDSQLPKDRFSAERLKGVDSTLKIQPAKLEDSAVYLCASSPEHPGQRILSEQYFGPGTRLTVT.

This clonotype was recorded at least ten times. The gene calls are TRBV5-5 and TRBJ2-5; no clear D. The V gene lost 2 bases and the J gene lost 5 bases, with 16 bases spanning the gap. The CDR3 loop spans 15 amino acids. Germline assignment: CDR1 SGHKS and CDR2 YYEKEE (reference sequence). CDR3 amino acids: CASSLSISRAETQYF. The CDR3 DNA follows: TGTGCCAGCAGCTTATCGATTTCAAGGGCTGAGACCCAGTACTTC. The whole variable domain, remainder taken from reference TRBV5-5 and TRBJ2-5, is DAGVTQSPTHLIKTRGQQVTLRCSPISGHKSVSWYQQVLGQGPQFIFQYYEKEERGRGNFPDRFSARQFPNYSSELNVNALLLGDSALYLCASSLSISRAETQYFGPGTRLLVL.

This rearrangement joins TRBV7-2 to TRBJ2-5; unclear D gene. Between the trimmed V and J ends, which lost 2 bases and 1 base, there was a span of 14 bases. This CDR3 spans 16 amino acids. Per germline, CDR1 SGHTA and CDR2 FQGNSA. CDR3 sequence reads: CASSLYRAVPQETQYF. The DNA of the CDR3 is TGTGCCAGCAGCTTATATCGGGCAGTACCCCAAGAGACCCAGTACTTC.

This clonotype appeared many times. This chain's CDR3 is CASSGRGNEQFF. The CDR3 DNA reads as TGTGCCAGCAGCGGTCGTGGCAATGAGCAGTTCTTC. The J gene is TRBJ2-1, the V gene TRBV7-9; D is undetermined. Germline lookup yields CDR1 SEHNR and CDR2 FQNEAQ (reference sequence). The CDR3 is 12 residues long. Trimming left V 5 bases short and J 6 bases short, with 8 bases between.

Many counts were recorded for this clonotype. V gene TRBV3-1 combines with J gene TRBJ2-7; D not certain. Germline V gene data show CDR1 as LGHDT and CDR2 as YNNKEL (reference sequence). The CDR3 is 13 amino acids. The ends were cut back, 2 bases at V and 3 bases at J, with 8 bases in the middle. The CDR3 reads CASSQWIRYEQYF. The DNA of the CDR3 is TGTGCCAGCAGCCAATGGATCCGCTACGAGCAGTACTTC.

The chain combines TRBV20-1 with TRBJ2-5; tentative D call: TRBD1 (5 bases). The end of the DNA is better explained by TRBJ2-1, so the J call may be wrong. CDR1 and CDR2 (germline): DFQATT, SNEGSKA (reference sequence). The CDR3 sequence is 15 residues long. The CDR3 DNA is TGCAGTGCTAGACCCGGTGCGGCCGGACAAGAGACCCAGTTCTTC. Its translation: CSARPGAAGQETQFF.

The chain links TRBV7-2 to TRBJ2-7; the D is unclear. The CDR3 has 12 residues. Germline V gene sequence: CDR1 SGHTA, CDR2 FQGNSA. V was pared by 5 bases and J by 3 bases, with 8 bases between. The CDR3 sequence is CASSQPNYEQYF. CDR3 DNA sequence: TGTGCCAGCAGCCAGCCCAACTACGAGCAGTACTTC.

This clonotype was seen many times. The rearrangement links TRBV5-1 to TRBJ2-3; 7 bases line up with TRBD2. Germline CDR1 reads SGHRS; CDR2 reads YFSETQ. This CDR3 is built from 17 residues. The V gene end was trimmed by 3 bases and the J gene end by 2 bases; junction bases not matched to a gene: 12. CDR3 residues: CASSSPGLPGATDTQYF. CDR3 DNA sequence: TGCGCCAGCAGCTCCCCGGGACTACCTGGGGCCACAGATACGCAGTATTTT.

This clonotype was found many times. The chain uses TRBV25-1 and TRBJ2-7; a weak D match, TRBD1 (6 bases). Between the trimmed V and J ends, which lost 4 bases and 1 base, there was a span of 11 bases. The CDR3 spans 14 residues. CDR1 is MGHDK and CDR2 is SYGVNS in the germline V gene. CDR3 sequence: CASSGDMTSYEQYF. The CDR3 DNA reads TGTGCCAGCAGTGGGGACATGACTTCCTACGAGCAGTACTTC.

The table lists this clonotype with many counts. The chain joins TRBV5-6 to TRBJ2-2; TRBD1 matches at 7 bases. Germline CDR1 and CDR2: SGHDT and YYEEEE. The CDR3 consists of 14 residues. Trimming at V came to 4 bases and at J to 3 bases, leaving 3 bases not matched to a gene. Written as DNA, the CDR3 is TGTGCCAGCAGCCCAACAGGGGACACCGGGGAGCTGTTTTTT. The encoded protein is CASSPTGDTGELFF.

This clonotype was detected a few times. This chain uses TRBV7-6 with TRBJ2-2; 14 positions match TRBD2. Germline CDR1 SGHVS, CDR2 FNYEAQ. V gave up 3 bases and J gave up 5 bases; unmatched junction bases: 8. This CDR3 spans 18 amino acids. CDR3 region: CASSFGTSGGPRTGELFF. CDR3 DNA: TGTGCCAGCAGCTTCGGGACTAGCGGGGGTCCGAGGACCGGGGAGCTGTTTTTT. The full variable domain, rest sourced from reference TRBV7-6 and TRBJ2-2, is GAGVSQSPRYKVTKRGQDVALRCDPISGHVSLYWYRQALGQGPEFLTYFNYEAQQDKSGLPNDRFSAERPEGSISTLTIQRTEQRDSAMYRCASSFGTSGGPRTGELFFGEGSRLTVL.

This clonotype was observed many times. The chain links TRBV28 to TRBJ1-2, with D unresolved. CDR1 is MDHEN and CDR2 is SYDVKM in the germline V gene. The CDR3 consists of 15 residues. The V and J ends lost 5 bases and 4 bases respectively, with 17 bases between them. DNA for the CDR3: TGTGCCAGCAGTATCCCAGTCCCTACATCCTATGGCTACACCTTC. Protein product: CASSIPVPTSYGYTF.

This rearrangement joins TRBV5-1 to TRBJ2-1; the match to TRBD2 covers 14 bases. Trimming at V came to 4 bases and at J to 15 bases, leaving 18 bases not matched to a gene. There are 17 residues in the CDR3. Per the germline V gene, CDR1 is SGHRS and CDR2 is YFSETQ. The CDR3 sequence: CASSPSPGTSGGSIRFF. The CDR3 DNA is TGCGCCAGCAGCCCATCACCCGGGACTAGCGGGGGCTCCATACGGTTCTTC.

This clonotype was seen more than once but under ten times. The rearrangement joins TRBV5-1 to TRBJ2-7, with TRBD1 identical over 12 bases. The CDR3 sequence is 16 residues long. The V gene's germline CDR1 is SGHRS and CDR2 YFSETQ. Losses at the gene ends were 4 bases for V and 5 bases for J; bases not matched to a gene: 10. The CDR3: CASSVVGTGGLNEQYF. CDR3 DNA: TGCGCCAGCAGCGTGGTAGGGACAGGGGGCTTGAACGAGCAGTACTTC.

This clonotype has ten or more counts. J is TRBJ1-1 and V is TRBV4-1, with D possibly TRBD1 on 6 matching bases. Between the trimmed V and J ends, which lost 1 base and 1 base, there was a span of 7 bases. The CDR3 totals 14 residues. CDR1 MGHRA and CDR2 YSYEKL come from the germline V gene. Here the CDR3 DNA reads TGCGCCAGCAGCCAAGGGACAGCGAACACTGAAGCTTTCTTT. It is translated as CASSQGTANTEAFF.